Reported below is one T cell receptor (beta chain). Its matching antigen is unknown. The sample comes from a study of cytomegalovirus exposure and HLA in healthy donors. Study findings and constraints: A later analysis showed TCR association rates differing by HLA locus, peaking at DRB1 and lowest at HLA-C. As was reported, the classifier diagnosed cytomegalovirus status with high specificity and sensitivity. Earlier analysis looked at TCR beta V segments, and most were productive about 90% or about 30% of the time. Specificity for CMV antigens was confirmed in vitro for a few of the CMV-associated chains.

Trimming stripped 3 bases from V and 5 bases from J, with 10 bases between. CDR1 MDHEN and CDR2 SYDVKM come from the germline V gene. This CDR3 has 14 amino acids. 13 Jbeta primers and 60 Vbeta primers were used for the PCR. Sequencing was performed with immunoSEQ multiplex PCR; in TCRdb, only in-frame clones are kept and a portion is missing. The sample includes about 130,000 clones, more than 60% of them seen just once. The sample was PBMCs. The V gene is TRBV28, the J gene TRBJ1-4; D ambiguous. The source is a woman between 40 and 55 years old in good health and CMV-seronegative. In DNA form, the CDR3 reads TGTGCCAGCAGTTTCCCGTATCGGAATGAAAAACTGTTTTTT. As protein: CASSFPYRNEKLFF.